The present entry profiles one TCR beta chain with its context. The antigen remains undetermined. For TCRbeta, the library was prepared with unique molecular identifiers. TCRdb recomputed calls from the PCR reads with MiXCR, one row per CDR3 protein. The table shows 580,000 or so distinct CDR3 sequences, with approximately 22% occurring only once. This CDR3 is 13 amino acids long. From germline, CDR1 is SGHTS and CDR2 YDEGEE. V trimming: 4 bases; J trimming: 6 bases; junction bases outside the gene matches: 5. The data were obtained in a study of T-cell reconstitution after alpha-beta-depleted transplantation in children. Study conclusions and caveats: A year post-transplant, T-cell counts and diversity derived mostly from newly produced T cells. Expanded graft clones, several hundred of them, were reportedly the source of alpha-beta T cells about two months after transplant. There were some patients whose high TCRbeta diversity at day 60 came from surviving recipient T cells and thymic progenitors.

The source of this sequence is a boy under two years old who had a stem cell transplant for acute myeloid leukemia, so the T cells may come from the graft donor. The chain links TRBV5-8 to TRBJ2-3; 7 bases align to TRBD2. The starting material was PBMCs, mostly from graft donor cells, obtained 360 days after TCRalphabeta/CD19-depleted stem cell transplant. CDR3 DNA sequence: TGTGCCAGCAGCAGGAGGCGGGGGGATACGCAGTATTTT. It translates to CASSRRRGDTQYF.